Following are 8 T cell receptor beta chains from one sample sequenced in a study of blood T cell repertoires in COVID-19. Here immunoSEQ multiplex PCR was the method, and the copy in TCRdb shows in-frame clones only, minus some. The sample consists of 180,000 or so clones, roughly 88% of them appearing once. The specimen was PBMCs or T cells enriched from blood (not recorded which). The receptors here all came from a man aged 50 or older who had recovered from COVID-19.

This chain uses TRBV27 with TRBJ1-1; TRBD1 is a possible D gene (5 bases). Germline CDR1 reads MNHEY; CDR2 reads SMNVEV (reference sequence). V lost 0 bases and J lost 1, with 9 bases in between. This CDR3 region has 15 residues. CDR3 protein: CASSLSTGGNTEAFF. The CDR3 nucleotides are TGTGCCAGCAGTTTATCGACGGGGGGGAACACTGAAGCTTTCTTT.

The V gene is TRBV3-1 (or the pseudogene TRBV3-2), the J gene TRBJ2-7, with D possibly matching TRBD2 (6 bases). V shed 1 base and J shed 5 bases, with 18 bases lying between them. The CDR3 covers 16 residues. Germline assignment: CDR1 LGHDT and CDR2 YNNKEL (reference sequence). CDR3 coding DNA: TGTGCCAGCAGCCAAGGCGGTCTGGAGGGCCCCCACGAGCAGTACTTC. This encodes CASSQGGLEGPHEQYF.

The CDR3 loop reads CASSPTGQSYGYTF. The CDR3 DNA reads TGTGCCAGCTCACCTACCGGACAGAGCTATGGCTACACCTTC. The chain couples TRBV18 to TRBJ1-2, with D maybe TRBD1 (6 bases). Germline V lookup: CDR1 KGHSH, CDR2 LQKENI. The CDR3 sequence is 14 residues long. V was pared by 3 bases and J by 4 bases, with 12 bases between.

The chain couples TRBV4-1 to TRBJ1-5; 8 bases align to TRBD1. V was clipped by 1 base and J by 3 bases; unmatched bases: 17. The CDR3 covers 20 residues. CDR1 is MGHRA, CDR2 YSYEKL, per germline. The CDR3 region has the DNA TGCGCCAGCAGCCAAGCGATCGGACAGGGACGAGGAGGGGTCAATCAGCCCCAGCATTTT. This codes for CASSQAIGQGRGGVNQPQHF.

Concerning this clone: One end of the junction does not line up with germline, which may come from a read error. CDR3 in amino acids: CASSLANVLTF. The DNA for the CDR3 is TGTGCCAGCAGCCTAGCCAACGTCCTGACTTTC. This sequence joins TRBV7-2 and TRBJ2-6, with unresolved D. The germline V gene encodes CDR1 SGHTA and CDR2 FQGNSA. The CDR3 is made up of 11 amino acids.

This clone was recorded at least ten times. The sample contains more than one DNA sequence encoding this CDR3. This CDR3 reads CASSLRGGNTEAFF. In DNA, the CDR3 is TGTGCCAGCAGCTTAAGGGGGGGGAACACTGAAGCTTTCTTT. The chain has TRBV11-2 and TRBJ1-1; D is perhaps TRBD1 (6 bases). The CDR3 consists of 14 residues. Trimming stripped 2 bases from V and 1 base from J, with 8 bases between. Germline CDR1 reads SGHAT; CDR2 reads FQNNGV.

In its sample, this clone was seen a few times. The rearrangement uses TRBV10-3 and TRBJ1-5, with D perhaps matching TRBD1 (6 bases). V was trimmed by 6 bases and J by 4 bases, leaving 16 bases between them. The CDR3 has 15 amino acids. CDR1 is ENHRY and CDR2 is SYGVKD in the germline V gene. The CDR3 DNA sequence: TGTGCCATCAGGCCGGGACACGGGGCTAATCAGCCCCAGCATTTT. Translated: CAIRPGHGANQPQHF.

The rearrangement links TRBV3-1 (or the pseudogene TRBV3-2) to TRBJ2-6; no reliable D call. Trimming pared 4 bases from V and 0 bases from J, leaving 7 bases between. This CDR3 comprises 15 residues. The germline CDR1 and CDR2 sequences are LGHDT and YNNKEL (reference sequence). Here the CDR3 DNA reads TGTGCCAGCAGCCCCCGTAACTCTGGGGCCAACGTCCTGACTTTC. It yields the protein CASSPRNSGANVLTF.